These 12 T cell receptor beta chains were sequenced from one sample in a study of cytomegalovirus exposure and HLA in healthy donors. The PCR used 60 Vbeta and 13 Jbeta primers. Measured with immunoSEQ multiplex PCR; TCRdb has only the in-frame clones, and not every one. The sample includes around 150,000 clones, around 74% seen only once; the top ten take 2% to 2.5%. Sequenced sample: PBMCs. The receptors stem from a female donor in good health and CMV-seronegative.

This sequence joins TRBV5-1 and TRBJ1-1, with 7 bases that match TRBD1. Germline V gene data show CDR1 as SGHRS and CDR2 as YFSETQ. This CDR3 is built from 15 residues. V gave up 4 bases and J gave up 3 bases; unmatched junction bases: 9. For the CDR3, the DNA is TGCGCCAGCAGCCCCGACAGGGTGTGGGACACTGAAGCTTTCTTT. It specifies CASSPDRVWDTEAFF.

The rearrangement links TRBV29-1 to TRBJ1-1; 7 bases match TRBD1. Germline assignment: CDR1 SQVTM and CDR2 ANQGSEA. V dropped 6 bases and J dropped 1; count of bases not matched to a gene: 11. This CDR3 comprises 15 residues. CDR3 region: CSVTTTDRANTEAFF. The CDR3 region has the DNA TGCAGCGTGACCACGACCGACAGGGCGAACACTGAAGCTTTCTTT.

The V gene is TRBV11-2, the J gene TRBJ1-1; D is possibly TRBD1 (6 bases). Germline CDR1 is SGHAT and CDR2 is FQNNGV. This CDR3 is 15 amino acids long. The germline V and J ends were trimmed by 2 bases and 6 bases, with 16 bases remaining between them. The CDR3 protein is CASSLPYQGWPEAFF. The CDR3, as DNA: TGTGCCAGCAGCTTACCCTACCAGGGGTGGCCTGAAGCTTTCTTT.

This chain links TRBV7-6 with TRBJ2-3, with TRBD2 matching over 12 bases. The J segment lost 2 bases and the V segment lost 5 bases, leaving 2 bases of the junction unmatched. Germline V CDR1 and CDR2: SGHVS, FNYEAQ. The CDR3 spans 15 residues. CDR3 sequence: CASSGTSGSTDTQYF. The CDR3 DNA reads TGTGCCAGCAGCGGGACTAGCGGGTCCACAGATACGCAGTATTTT.

The chain links TRBV19 to TRBJ1-2; D is undetermined. The V end lost 10 bases, the J end lost 2 bases, and 20 bases lay between the germline ends. The CDR3 consists of 15 residues. Germline V gene lookup returns CDR1 LNHDA and CDR2 SQIVND (reference sequence). Here the CDR3 reads CATRRDLAFNYGYTF. The DNA of the CDR3 is TGTGCCACGCGTCGGGATTTGGCTTTCAACTATGGCTACACCTTC.

The chain recombines TRBV10-1 with TRBJ2-5; weak D call: TRBD2 (6 bases). This CDR3 comprises 12 residues. From germline, CDR1 is WNHNN and CDR2 SYGVQD (reference sequence). Trimming shortened V by 4 bases and J by 8 bases, and 11 bases separated the two germline ends. CDR3 residues: CASSGPEGTQYF. CDR3 sequence (DNA): TGCGCCAGCAGTGGGCCGGAGGGAACCCAGTACTTC.

On this clone: Compared with germline, one end of the junction differs, possibly owing to a read error. The chain uses TRBV12-5 and TRBJ1-1, with a tentative D call TRBD1 (6 bases). This CDR3 contains 13 residues. CDR1 is LGHNT and CDR2 is FRNRAP in the germline V gene. DNA for the CDR3: TGTGCTAGTGGGTTGGACAGTATCACTGAAGCTTTCTTT. Its protein is CASGLDSITEAFF.

This clone is a singleton in its sample. V is TRBV30 and J is TRBJ1-3, with a possible D match to TRBD1 (5 bases). With 0 bases removed from V and 5 bases from J, the gap between germline ends came to 23 bases. The CDR3 extends over 18 amino acids. Germline V gives CDR1 GTSNPN, CDR2 SVGIG (reference sequence). Here the CDR3 reads CAWSVSGGGPTTRNTIYF. CDR3 nucleotide sequence: TGTGCCTGGAGTGTATCCGGGGGTGGCCCCACTACCAGAAACACCATATATTTT.

The chain carries TRBV18 and TRBJ1-2; D is possibly TRBD1 (6 bases). In germline, CDR1 is KGHSH, CDR2 LQKENI. There are 13 residues in the CDR3. The V gene lost 3 bases and the J gene lost 2 bases, with 7 bases spanning the gap. The CDR3 nucleotides are TGTGCCAGCTCACCGGGGACAAACTATGGCTACACCTTC. This sequence encodes CASSPGTNYGYTF.

V and J are TRBV6-4 and TRBJ2-1, with a tentative D call TRBD2 (5 bases). CDR1 MRHNA and CDR2 SNTAGT come from the germline V gene. Trimming removed 4 bases at V and 10 bases at J, with 14 bases between. The CDR3 runs 13 residues. CDR3 loop: CASSGDPRGEQFF. CDR3 nucleotide sequence: TGTGCCAGCAGTGGTGACCCCCGCGGGGAGCAGTTCTTC.

This sequence joins TRBV5-1 and TRBJ2-7; 9 nucleotides align to TRBD2. J gave up 5 bases and V 7 bases, and 13 bases lay outside the gene matches. CDR1 and CDR2 (germline): SGHRS, YFSETQ. The CDR3 has 15 amino acids. The CDR3 region is CASQPLAGYVDEQYF. The CDR3 DNA is TGCGCCAGCCAACCCCTAGCGGGATATGTCGACGAGCAGTACTTC.

The chain employs TRBV7-8 and TRBJ1-6, with no clear D. Trimming cost V 5 bases and J 3 bases, with 8 bases left between them. The germline V gene has CDR1 SGHVS and CDR2 FQNEAQ. This CDR3 region has 14 residues. CDR3 sequence reads: CASSTRGYNSPLHF. CDR3 bases: TGTGCCAGCAGCACACGGGGCTATAATTCACCCCTCCACTTT. Full variable domain (outside the CDR3, taken from reference TRBV7-8 and TRBJ1-6): GAGVSQSPRYKVAKRGQDVALRCDPISGHVSLFWYQQALGQGPEFLTYFQNEAQLDKSGLPSDRFFAERPEGSVSTLKIQRTQQEDSAVYLCASSTRGYNSPLHFGNGTRLTVT.